This TCR beta chain emerged from a study of blood T cell repertoires in COVID-19. Trimming stripped 3 bases from V and 3 bases from J, with 15 bases between. The CDR3 contains 15 residues. Germline V CDR1 and CDR2: SNHLY, FYNNEI. Per the original methods: Reference gene primers were amplified, and this amplification served to estimate nucleated cell counts. The method was immunoSEQ multiplex PCR; TCRdb's version includes in-frame clones alone and lacks a portion of them. For V, J and clone size, that table is used; D and trimming come from the DNA. The data show fewer than 500,000 clones, 86% seen once.

This TCR was sampled from a woman in her twenties or thirties with active or convalescent COVID-19. Sequenced: peripheral blood. This chain joins TRBV2 and TRBJ2-7; no reliable D call. CDR3 nucleotides: TGTGCCAGCAGTGAGAAACATATCCAGAACTACGAGCAGTACTTC. Amino acid sequence: CASSEKHIQNYEQYF. Drawing the rest from reference TRBV2 and TRBJ2-7, the complete variable domain is EPEVTQTPSHQVTQMGQEVILRCVPISNHLYFYWYRQILGQKVEFLVSFYNNEISEKSEIFDDQFSVERPDGSNFTLKIRSTKLEDSAMYFCASSEKHIQNYEQYFGPGTRLTVT.